The 2 T cell receptor beta chains listed next were all sequenced from one sample in a study of regulatory T cells in long-lasting Graves disease. Time point specified: newly diagnosed GD, antithyroid drugs for less than 3 months. Following extraction of RNA from PBMCs, that RNA was used to make the TCR library. According to the study, TCR beta libraries were built with iRepertoire HTBI primers and CDR3-region Arm-PCR. In TCRdb, the multiplex PCR reads were re-called with MiXCR into one record per CDR3 protein. The sample holds hundreds of thousands of distinct CDR3 sequences; around 16% are singletons and the top ten take more than 10%. This same sample was also part of a study on T cells in Graves' hyperthyroidism and ophthalmopathy.

Sequencing was performed on peripheral blood mononuclear cells (PBMCs), taken at new diagnosis, from a patient treated with antithyroid drugs. Every receptor here comes from a man between 18 and 35 years old with Graves disease.

This clonotype was counted at least ten times. The rearrangement joins TRBV10-1 to TRBJ1-1, with unresolved D. The germline V gene encodes CDR1 WNHNN and CDR2 SYGVQD (reference sequence). The CDR3 spans 15 residues. Trimming left V 0 bases short and J 1 base short, with 9 bases between. The CDR3 loop is CASSESELKNTEAFF. The CDR3 nucleotides read TGCGCCAGCAGTGAGTCGGAACTAAAGAACACTGAAGCTTTCTTT.

This clonotype occurred many times. The CDR3 sequence is CASIPGTVNTEAFF. CDR3 DNA: TGTGCCAGCATCCCCGGGACGGTGAACACTGAAGCTTTCTTT. This chain uses TRBV6-2 or TRBV6-3 with TRBJ1-1, with a tentative D call TRBD1 (5 bases). Trimming took off 7 bases at V and 0 bases at J, with 12 bases between the two ends. The CDR3 totals 14 residues. Germline V gene lookup returns CDR1 MNHEY and CDR2 SVGEGT.